This paragraph covers one T cell receptor (beta chain) sequence. The junction departs from germline at one end; a sequencing error may be responsible. The sample comes from a study of blood T cells in healthy people across ages. Through a sample-barcoded 5' primer and a J-beta primer mix, a second PCR was run for roughly 6 to 11 cycles. Using its own MiXCR run on the 5' RACE reads, TCRdb lists one record per CDR3 protein. This repertoire shows 790,000 or so distinct CDR3 sequences, around half found once; its top ten account for roughly 20%. The TCR sequence derives from a man older than 75 in good health. Material for sequencing was blood.

The CDR3 bases are TGTGCCAGCTCACCACCTGGGGACAGCCCTTATGGCTGCACCTTC. This translates into CASSPPGDSPYGCTF. The rearrangement joins TRBV18 to TRBJ1-2, with TRBD1 identical over 7 bases. This CDR3 region has 15 residues. Germline V gives CDR1 KGHSH, CDR2 LQKENI. The whole variable domain, remainder taken from reference TRBV18 and TRBJ1-2, is NAGVMQNPRHLVRRRGQEARLRCSPMKGHSHVYWYRQLPEEGLKFMVYLQKENIIDESGMPKERFSAEFPKEGPSILRIQQVVRGDSAAYFCASSPPGDSPYGCTFGSGTRLTVV.